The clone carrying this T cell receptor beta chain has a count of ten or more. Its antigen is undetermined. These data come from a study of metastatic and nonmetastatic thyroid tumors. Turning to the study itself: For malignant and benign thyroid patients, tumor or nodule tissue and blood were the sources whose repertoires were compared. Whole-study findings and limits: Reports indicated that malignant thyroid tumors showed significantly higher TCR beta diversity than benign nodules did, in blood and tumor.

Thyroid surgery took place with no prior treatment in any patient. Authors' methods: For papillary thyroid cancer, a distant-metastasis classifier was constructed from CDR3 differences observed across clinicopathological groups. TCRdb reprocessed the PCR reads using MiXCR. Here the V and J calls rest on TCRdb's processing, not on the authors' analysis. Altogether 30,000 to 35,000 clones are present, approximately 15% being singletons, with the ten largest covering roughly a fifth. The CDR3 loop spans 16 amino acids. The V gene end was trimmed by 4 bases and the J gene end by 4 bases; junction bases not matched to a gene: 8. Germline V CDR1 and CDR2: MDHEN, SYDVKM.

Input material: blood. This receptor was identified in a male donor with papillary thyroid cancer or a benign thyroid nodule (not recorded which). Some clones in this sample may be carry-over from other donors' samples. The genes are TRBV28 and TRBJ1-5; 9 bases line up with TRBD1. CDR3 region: CASSSEDRGLNQPQHF. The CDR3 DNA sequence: TGTGCCAGCAGTTCTGAGGACAGGGGACTAAATCAGCCCCAGCATTTT. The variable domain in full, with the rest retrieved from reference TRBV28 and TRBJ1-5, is DVKVTQSSRYLVKRTGEKVFLECVQDMDHENMFWYRQDPGLGLRLIYFSYDVKMKEKGDIPEGYSVSREKKERFSLILESASTNQTSMYLCASSSEDRGLNQPQHFGDGTRLSIL.